A selection of T cell receptor beta chains follows, all from one sample in a study of shared clonotypes between healthy human individuals. The data were produced by immunoSEQ multiplex PCR, yet TCRdb's version contains in-frame clones alone and is incomplete. The sample has about 1.5 million clones, 96% seen once. What was sequenced was naive CD4+ T cells sorted from blood. All receptors come from a man aged 30-40 years in good health. Both conserved end residues are part of each CDR3. Each record gives: V gene, D gene, clone size, J gene, CDR3 protein, CDR3 DNA. A D gene is named only where the DNA matches it firmly. Only part of the rows carry a size: once, few, many, or a class if the clone is expanded.

TRBV11-2	-	-	TRBJ2-1	CASREAASYNEQFF	TGTGCCAGCAGAGAGGCTGCCTCCTACAATGAGCAGTTCTTC
TRBV9	TRBD2	-	TRBJ2-7	CASSVDPLAGVRYEQYF	TGTGCCAGCAGCGTAGACCCCCTAGCGGGAGTTCGATACGAGCAGTACTTC
TRBV2	TRBD1	-	TRBJ2-3	CASREGQGDTDTQYF	TGTGCCAGCAGAGAGGGACAGGGTGACACAGATACGCAGTATTTT
TRBV7-9	TRBD2	-	TRBJ2-7	CASSLAGGYEQYF	TGTGCCAGCAGCTTGGCGGGAGGCTACGAGCAGTACTTC
TRBV18	-	-	TRBJ2-1	CASSRKEGNEQFF	TGTGCCAGCTCTCGGAAGGAGGGCAATGAGCAGTTCTTC
TRBV20-1	-	-	TRBJ1-3	CSALSGNTIYF	TGCAGCGCCCTCTCTGGAAACACCATATATTTT
TRBV2	-	-	TRBJ2-3	CASSEPQNTDTQYF	TGTGCCAGCAGTGAACCCCAAAACACAGATACGCAGTATTTT
TRBV6-1	-	-	TRBJ2-1	CASTDRWSYNEQFF	TGTGCCAGCACCGATCGATGGTCCTACAATGAGCAGTTCTTC
TRBV5-5	TRBD1	-	TRBJ1-1	CASSLTTGQTEAFF	TGTGCCAGCAGCTTGACGACAGGGCAAACTGAAGCTTTCTTT
TRBV9	TRBD1	-	TRBJ2-6	CASRGQGFAGANVLTF	TGTGCCAGCAGAGGACAGGGGTTCGCGGGGGCCAACGTCCTGACTTTC
TRBV27	TRBD2	once	TRBJ2-2	CASTSGTSGRGGTGELFF	TGTGCCAGCACCTCCGGGACTAGCGGGAGGGGGGGCACCGGGGAGCTGTTTTTT
TRBV7-2	-	-	TRBJ2-7	CASSPGLSAREREQYF	TGTGCCAGCAGCCCGGGGCTGAGCGCACGGGAGAGAGAGCAGTACTTC
TRBV7-2	-	once	TRBJ2-7	CASSLAWGEPYEQYF	TGTGCCAGCAGCTTAGCATGGGGTGAACCGTACGAGCAGTACTTC